The 13 T cell receptor beta chains listed next were all sequenced from one sample in a study of control samples from healthy donors and cancer patients. Clones were sequenced by immunoSEQ multiplex PCR, and TCRdb holds only the in-frame ones, with some missing. The data contain about 89,000 clones, around 86% of them singletons. The sequencing input was blood. These receptors were taken from a man aged 25-45 years in good health.

This chain connects TRBV5-1 to TRBJ2-6; a possible D gene is TRBD1 (5 bases). The CDR3 loop spans 17 amino acids. V gave up 0 bases and J gave up 2 bases, with 12 bases separating them. CDR1 is SGHRS, CDR2 YFSETQ, per germline. CDR3 in DNA: TGCGCCAGCAGCTTGGTGGCTCAGGGTGCTGGGGCCAACGTCCTGACTTTC. This sequence encodes CASSLVAQGAGANVLTF.

This sequence joins TRBV3-1 (or the pseudogene TRBV3-2) and TRBJ1-1; D unclear. The V gene lost 1 base and the J gene lost 5 bases, with 8 bases spanning the gap. The CDR3 totals 13 residues. Germline assignment: CDR1 LGHDT and CDR2 YNNKEL (reference sequence). The CDR3 coding sequence is TGTGCCAGCAGCCAAGTCTTTTTAACTGAAGCTTTCTTT. Translating it yields CASSQVFLTEAFF.

The genes are TRBV5-1 and TRBJ2-5, with unresolved D. The CDR3 has 16 residues. Trimming took off 4 bases at V and 2 bases at J, with 18 bases between the two ends. Looked up from germline, CDR1 is SGHRS and CDR2 is YFSETQ. CDR3 amino acids: CASSLSTFGYQETQYF. CDR3 nucleotides: TGCGCCAGCAGCCTCTCCACATTCGGTTATCAAGAGACCCAGTACTTC.

The V and J genes are TRBV12-3 or TRBV12-4 and TRBJ1-6; D unclear. V shed 8 bases and J shed 8 bases, with 10 bases lying between them. The CDR3 totals 12 residues. The chain's CDR3 is CASGNPYSPLHF. CDR3 nucleotides: TGTGCCAGCGGAAACCCCTATTCACCCCTCCACTTT.

This sequence joins TRBV7-8 and TRBJ2-7; D may correspond to TRBD1 or TRBD2 (6 bases each). The V gene's germline CDR1 is SGHVS and CDR2 FQNEAQ. The CDR3 is made up of 15 amino acids. The germline V and J ends were trimmed by 2 bases and 2 bases, with 13 bases remaining between them. This CDR3 is CASSLSGAPTYEQYF. The CDR3 DNA reads TGTGCCAGCAGCTTATCGGGGGCCCCTACCTACGAGCAGTACTTC.

The genes are TRBV6-5 and TRBJ1-1; D may be TRBD1 (5 bases). The CDR3 contains 11 residues. Trimming cost V 6 bases and J 10 bases, with 12 bases left between them. CDR1 and CDR2 (germline): MNHEY, SVGAGI. This CDR3 is CASRSSGSAFF. CDR3 nucleotide sequence: TGTGCCAGCAGGTCGTCAGGGTCAGCTTTCTTT.

This sequence joins TRBV3-1 (or the pseudogene TRBV3-2) and TRBJ1-1, with D unclear. This CDR3 has 11 residues. CDR1 is LGHDT, CDR2 YNNKEL, per germline (reference sequence). The V gene lost 1 base and the J gene lost 11 bases, with 8 bases spanning the gap. This CDR3 reads CASSQGVSAFF. In DNA, the CDR3 is TGTGCCAGCAGCCAAGGAGTGTCCGCTTTCTTT.

This clone appeared a single time. The genes are TRBV9 and TRBJ2-1; the D is unclear. The V gene lost 3 bases and the J gene lost 9 bases, with 16 bases spanning the gap. The CDR3 consists of 14 residues. Germline CDR1 and CDR2: SGDLS and YYNGEE. CDR3 residues: CASSASGLGVEQFF. CDR3 nucleotides: TGTGCCAGCAGCGCATCTGGGCTAGGAGTTGAGCAGTTCTTC.

This chain joins TRBV12-5 and TRBJ2-7; D is undetermined. Germline V gives CDR1 LGHNT, CDR2 FRNRAP. The V gene lost 9 bases and the J gene lost 5 bases, with 11 bases spanning the gap. The CDR3 extends over 11 amino acids. CDR3 coding DNA: TGTGCTAGCTCCTCAAGGAACGAGCAGTACTTC. Protein: CASSSRNEQYF.

J is TRBJ1-1 and V is TRBV9; TRBD1 matches at 7 bases. CDR3 length equals 12 residues. Germline CDR1 SGDLS, CDR2 YYNGEE. The J segment lost 13 bases and the V segment lost 2 bases, leaving 8 bases of the junction unmatched. In nucleotides, the CDR3 is TGTGCCAGCAGCGTGACCGGGACAGATGTTTTCTTT. Translated: CASSVTGTDVFF.

V is TRBV7-9 and J is TRBJ1-2, with 9 positions matching TRBD1. The germline CDR1 and CDR2 sequences are SEHNR and FQNEAQ (reference sequence). The V segment lost 5 bases and the J segment 1 base; nucleotides outside the gene matches: 8. The CDR3 length is 16 residues. The CDR3 bases are TGTGCCAGCAGCCCACAAGGGACAGGGTTTAACTATGGCTACACCTTC. Residues: CASSPQGTGFNYGYTF.

The V and J genes are TRBV3-1 (or the pseudogene TRBV3-2) and TRBJ1-2; TRBD1 is a possible D gene (5 bases). The CDR3 loop spans 16 amino acids. Germline V gene data show CDR1 as LGHDT and CDR2 as YNNKEL (reference sequence). Between the trimmed V and J ends, which lost 5 bases and 4 bases, there was a span of 20 bases. For the CDR3, the DNA is TGTGCCAGCAGCGAGGGCGGCGGGGGATTCTTCTATGGCTACACCTTC. Translation gives CASSEGGGGFFYGYTF.

J is TRBJ1-4 and V is TRBV18, with D possibly matching TRBD1 (6 bases). V was pared by 3 bases and J by 8 bases, with 10 bases between. Germline lookup yields CDR1 KGHSH and CDR2 LQKENI. CDR3 length: 13 residues. The CDR3 DNA sequence: TGTGCCAGCTCACCGGGGGCGCGAGAAAAACTGTTTTTT. Its protein product is CASSPGAREKLFF.